This TCR beta chain was recorded in a study of regulatory dendritic cells for organ transplantation. General study findings and limits: Memory T cells were less diverse than naive, with memory CD8+ most oligoclonal.

Sorted T cells were CFSE-labeled and cultured 5 days with allogeneic regulatory or mature dendritic cells at 1:10. Turning to this clone: Its antigen is unidentified.

CDR3 size: 16 residues. The V gene's germline CDR1 is MNHEY and CDR2 SMNVEV (reference sequence). The V end lost 1 base, the J end lost 6 bases, and 18 bases lay between the germline ends. Profiling relied on immunoSEQ multiplex PCR, and the TCRdb table lists in-frame clones only, not all of them. This table has fewer than 25,000 clones, 65% to 90% appearing once. Material: naive CD4+ T cells from blood cultured with dendritic cells. As for subset: CD45RA+ naive T cells. The chain combines TRBV27 with TRBJ1-1; D not resolved. The receptor was isolated from a human donor in good health. This CDR3 reads CASSLFGLAAGAEAFF. The DNA for the CDR3 is TGTGCCAGCAGTTTATTTGGACTGGCGGCGGGCGCTGAAGCTTTCTTT.